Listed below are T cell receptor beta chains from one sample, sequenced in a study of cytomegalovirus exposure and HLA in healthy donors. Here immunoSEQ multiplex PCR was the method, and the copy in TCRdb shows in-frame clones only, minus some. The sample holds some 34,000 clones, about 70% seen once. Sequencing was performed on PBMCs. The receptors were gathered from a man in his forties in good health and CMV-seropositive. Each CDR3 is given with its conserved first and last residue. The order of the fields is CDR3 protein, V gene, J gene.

CDR3aa: CASSQDRLAGYRTGELFF; v_gene: TRBV4-1; j_gene: TRBJ2-2
CDR3aa: CASSIGAVGQGAQPQHF; v_gene: TRBV19; j_gene: TRBJ1-5
CDR3aa: CASRGRLARAGELFF; v_gene: TRBV27; j_gene: TRBJ2-2
CDR3aa: CASSQGPLQRGGHKTSYNEQFF; v_gene: TRBV4-1; j_gene: TRBJ2-1
CDR3aa: CASSAPDGGGEKLFF; v_gene: TRBV5-1; j_gene: TRBJ1-4
CDR3aa: CPEGEADTQYF; v_gene: TRBV11-2; j_gene: TRBJ2-3
CDR3aa: CASSLGQGDGNTIYF; v_gene: TRBV5-1; j_gene: TRBJ1-3
CDR3aa: CASSPRTVEAFF; v_gene: TRBV7-9; j_gene: TRBJ1-1
CDR3aa: CASSRVGGYGAFF; v_gene: TRBV11-2; j_gene: TRBJ1-1
CDR3aa: CASSLSPTGELFF; v_gene: TRBV7-8; j_gene: TRBJ2-2
CDR3aa: CASSVEGVGYEQYF; v_gene: TRBV9; j_gene: TRBJ2-7
CDR3aa: CASSPTLFYNSPLHF; v_gene: TRBV18; j_gene: TRBJ1-6
CDR3aa: CASSLSLGDGYGYTF; v_gene: TRBV19; j_gene: TRBJ1-2
CDR3aa: CASSPANDRPYGYTF; v_gene: TRBV18; j_gene: TRBJ1-2
CDR3aa: CASSQAEVLLYNEQFF; v_gene: TRBV4-1; j_gene: TRBJ2-1
CDR3aa: CAGDRGKDTEAFF; v_gene: TRBV30; j_gene: TRBJ1-1
CDR3aa: CASSLFGETQYF; v_gene: TRBV6-1; j_gene: TRBJ2-5
CDR3aa: CASSLGGAGGGDTQYF; v_gene: TRBV7-2; j_gene: TRBJ2-3
CDR3aa: CASSSTTGQQPQHF; v_gene: TRBV7-9; j_gene: TRBJ1-5
CDR3aa: CASSNDRANQPQHF; v_gene: TRBV19; j_gene: TRBJ1-5
CDR3aa: CASGYRGLWTGELFF; v_gene: TRBV6-5; j_gene: TRBJ2-2
CDR3aa: CASSEVNRPDTQYF; v_gene: TRBV6-4; j_gene: TRBJ2-3
CDR3aa: CASSFDRGGTEAFF; v_gene: TRBV6-5; j_gene: TRBJ1-1
CDR3aa: CASSHFGESSYNEQFF; v_gene: TRBV4-1; j_gene: TRBJ2-1
CDR3aa: CASSDSEGYTQYF; v_gene: TRBV6-4; j_gene: TRBJ2-3
CDR3aa: CASSENVGWRGYEQYF; v_gene: TRBV6-1; j_gene: TRBJ2-7
CDR3aa: CASSRLWTPETYNEQFF; v_gene: TRBV4-2; j_gene: TRBJ2-1
CDR3aa: CASSRPIQGGYGYTF; v_gene: TRBV5-6; j_gene: TRBJ1-2
CDR3aa: CASSDRTQEVNQPQHF; v_gene: TRBV6-1; j_gene: TRBJ1-5
CDR3aa: CASSIARPFGNTIYF; v_gene: TRBV19; j_gene: TRBJ1-3
CDR3aa: CASCDGGSYNSPLHF; v_gene: TRBV6-6; j_gene: TRBJ1-6
CDR3aa: CASSPGTDTQYF; v_gene: TRBV9; j_gene: TRBJ2-3
CDR3aa: CAISGGAYEQYF; v_gene: TRBV10-3; j_gene: TRBJ2-7
CDR3aa: CASSVRSSGGFQETQYF; v_gene: TRBV9; j_gene: TRBJ2-5
CDR3aa: CAIRPPPGTGRANTIYF; v_gene: TRBV10-3; j_gene: TRBJ1-3
CDR3aa: CASSLNGQSSYNEQFF; v_gene: TRBV7-8; j_gene: TRBJ2-1
CDR3aa: CASRTRPGASVYGYTF; v_gene: TRBV28; j_gene: TRBJ1-2